These 21 T cell receptor beta chains originate from one sample sequenced in a study of tumor-infiltrating lymphocytes in primary liver carcinoma. TCR beta cDNA was made from 400 to 500 ng total RNA with a constant-region primer. The TCR beta library was amplified through three nested multiplex PCR rounds in a modified ARM-PCR procedure. Investigators reported that the first two PCR rounds, at around 10 cycles each, used TRBV1-TRBV30 forward primers with a C-beta reverse primer. TCRdb recomputed calls from the multiplex PCR reads with MiXCR, one row per CDR3 protein. The table has 300,000 to 350,000 distinct CDR3 sequences, about two thirds seen once; the top ten hold under 8%. Germline DNA was extracted alongside blood RNA, which was obtained from unsorted whole blood. Source material: peripheral blood. Receptors were obtained from a man aged 40-55 years with primary liver carcinoma and hepatitis B virus infection.

J is TRBJ2-3 and V is TRBV10-3; TRBD1 is a possible D gene (7 bases). Germline CDR1 and CDR2: ENHRY and SYGVKD. The CDR3 loop spans 16 amino acids. Trimming shortened V by 9 bases and J by 1 base, and 20 bases separated the two germline ends. In nucleotides, the CDR3 is TGTGCCATAGGCCCGCGGGACAGACTACGCACAGATACGCAGTATTTT. Translating it yields CAIGPRDRLRTDTQYF.

Points on this clonotype: The junction departs from the called germline gene at one end, perhaps through a read error. V usage is TRBV4-3 and J usage is TRBJ2-6; 10 bases are a match to TRBD1. CDR1 and CDR2 from the germline V gene are LGHNA and YSLEER. This CDR3 is built from 23 residues. The CDR3 bases are TGCGCCAGCAGCCATATTATCGGGACGGGATGGGGACAGGGGTACTCTAGGGCCAACGTCCTGACTTTC. Amino acid sequence: CASSHIIGTGWGQGYSRANVLTF.

This clonotype was seen more than once but under ten times. The J gene is TRBJ2-5, the V gene TRBV5-4, with no clear D. V was trimmed by 3 bases and J by 4 bases, leaving 10 bases between them. Germline CDR1 is SGHNT and CDR2 is YYREEE (reference sequence). The CDR3 is 13 residues long. DNA of the CDR3: TGTGCCAGCAGCTCTCCGGGTCTAGAGACCCAGTACTTC. Translation: CASSSPGLETQYF.

The rearrangement links TRBV5-4 to TRBJ1-5; D not resolved. Germline CDR1 reads SGHNT; CDR2 reads YYREEE (reference sequence). Trimming shortened V by 0 bases and J by 6 bases, and 7 bases separated the two germline ends. CDR3 length equals 13 residues. CDR3 in DNA: TGTGCCAGCAGCTTGGGGGTCGGTCAGCCCCAGCATTTT. Translating it yields CASSLGVGQPQHF.

On this clonotype itself: One end of the junction does not line up with germline, which may come from a read error. The J gene is TRBJ2-7, the V gene TRBV11-2, with D perhaps TRBD2 (6 bases). The germline V gene has CDR1 SGHAT and CDR2 FQNNGV. The CDR3 extends over 15 amino acids. Here the CDR3 DNA reads TGTGCCAACAGCACGGGAGCAGGCCGAACCTACGAGCAGTACTTC. It translates to CANSTGAGRTYEQYF.

In this sample, this clonotype turned up many times. This chain links TRBV29-1 with TRBJ2-1; no reliable D call. CDR1 SQVTM and CDR2 ANQGSEA come from the germline V gene. The CDR3 loop spans 10 amino acids. V was shortened by 6 bases and J by 5 bases, with 5 bases between the two germline ends. CDR3 in DNA: TGCAGCGTGGCGAACAATGAGCAGTTCTTC. Protein product: CSVANNEQFF.

For this clonotype: A much larger clone sits a single nucleotide away, making a read error possible. The chain has TRBV6-2 or TRBV6-3 and TRBJ2-1, with unresolved D. The CDR3 contains 14 residues. V was shortened by 5 bases and J by 4 bases, with 12 bases between the two germline ends. Germline V gene lookup returns CDR1 MNHEY and CDR2 SVGEGT. As DNA, the CDR3 is TGTGCCAGCAGTCTACGTCCCGTTTACAATGAGCAGTTCTTC. Translating gives CASSLRPVYNEQFF.

This clonotype was seen repeatedly, ten times or more. J is TRBJ2-7 and V is TRBV4-2; no clear D. The CDR3 is 15 residues long. Germline V gene data show CDR1 as LGHNA and CDR2 as YNFKEQ. Trimming pared 0 bases from V and 6 bases from J, leaving 15 bases between. The DNA for the CDR3 is TGTGCCAGCAGCCAAGATAGGCTAGTAAGTACCGAGCAGTACTTC. Translation gives CASSQDRLVSTEQYF.

Notes on this clonotype: This clone may be a read error of a much larger clone one base away. The CDR3 bases are TGTACCAGCAGCCTCCCCGCGATTGGAAACACCATATATTTT. Its translation is CTSSLPAIGNTIYF. The chain employs TRBV14 and TRBJ1-3; D not certain. The CDR3 runs 14 residues. Per germline, CDR1 SGHDN and CDR2 FVKESK. Based on the CDR3 plus reference TRBV14 and TRBJ1-3, the full variable domain is EAGVTQFPSHSVIEKGQTVTLRCDPISGHDNLYWYRRVMGKEIKFLLHFVKESKQDESGMPNNRFLAERTGGTYSTLKVQPAELEDSGVYFCTSSLPAIGNTIYFGEGSWLTVV.

A single count supports this clonotype. This may be a read error, as it is one base from a much larger clone. The chain recombines TRBV4-1 with TRBJ2-2; 8 positions match TRBD2. The CDR3 sequence is 19 residues long. Germline CDR1 and CDR2: MGHRA and YSYEKL. CDR3 nucleotide sequence: TGCGCCAGCAGCCAACAAACGGGGGGGGGCGTTAAGGACACCGTGGAGCTGTTTTTT. Residues: CASSQQTGGGVKDTVELFF.

On this clonotype: Possible read error: a much larger clone is one base away. The V call is TRBV4-2, the J call TRBJ2-5; D may be TRBD1 or TRBD2 (6 bases each). CDR3 length: 16 residues. CDR1 is LGHNA and CDR2 is YNFKEQ in the germline V gene. CDR3 amino acids: CASSQDRGEGQETRYF. CDR3 bases: TGTGCCAGCAGCCAAGATAGGGGGGAAGGACAAGAGACCCGGTACTTC.

This sequence joins TRBV11-2 and TRBJ2-5; no reliable D call. Per the germline V gene, CDR1 is SGHAT and CDR2 is FQNNGV. V was pared by 4 bases and J by 11 bases, with 17 bases between. The CDR3 contains 13 residues. The CDR3 is CASSYDTQEKQYF. The DNA of the CDR3 is TGTGCCAGCAGCTACGATACACAAGAGAAGCAGTACTTC.

The table lists this clonotype with a few counts. Given a much more abundant clone one base away, this may be a read error. The CDR3 does not close with the conserved phenylalanine or tryptophan, likely indicating a read error. The rearrangement joins TRBV4-1 to TRBJ2-7; 7 positions match TRBD2. Trimming cost V 2 bases and J 4 bases; bases outside gene matches: 11. From germline, CDR1 is MGHRA and CDR2 YSYEKL. This CDR3 has 16 amino acids. Here the CDR3 DNA reads TGCGCCAGCAGCCAATCCCTAGCGGAGCCACTTTACGAGCAGTACTCC. Residues: CASSQSLAEPLYEQYS.

The V gene is TRBV4-1, the J gene TRBJ2-7; 8 nucleotides agree with TRBD2. Looked up from germline, CDR1 is MGHRA and CDR2 is YSYEKL. The CDR3 covers 16 residues. Germline trimming cut 4 bases from V and 3 bases from J; bases unmatched to any gene: 11. The CDR3 here is CASSRIEAGENYEQYF. The CDR3 nucleotides are TGCGCCAGCAGCCGGATCGAAGCGGGGGAGAACTACGAGCAGTACTTC.

Turning to this clonotype: This could be a read error, since a much larger clone is one nucleotide away. V gene TRBV6-5 combines with J gene TRBJ2-5; 12 bases match TRBD2. The CDR3 sequence is 16 residues long. The V gene's germline CDR1 is MNHEY and CDR2 SVGAGI. CDR3 DNA sequence: TGTGCCAGCAGTTACTCGACTAGCGGGGGCCAAGAGACCCTGTACTTC. Translating it yields CASSYSTSGGQETLYF.

In regard to this clonotype: Its ends do not fully match the called genes, so a read error is possible. The rearrangement uses TRBV4-1 and TRBJ1-3, with D unresolved. This CDR3 is 15 amino acids long. Germline loops: CDR1 MGHRA, CDR2 YSYEKL. CDR3 residues: CASSKVPDSGDTIYF. The CDR3 DNA reads TGCGCCAGCAGCAAAGTTCCAGACTCTGGAGACACCATATATTTT.

About this clonotype itself: One base away lies a much larger clone, so this may be a sequencing read error. The chain has TRBV6-6 and TRBJ1-6; 8 positions match TRBD1. From germline, CDR1 is MNHNY and CDR2 SVGAGI (reference sequence). This CDR3 has 17 amino acids. Here the CDR3 reads CASSFGTGRGGNSTLHF. In nucleotides, the CDR3 is TGTGCCAGCAGTTTTGGGACAGGCCGTGGAGGGAATTCAACCCTCCACTTT.

With respect to this clonotype: The junction departs from germline at one end; a sequencing error may be responsible. J is TRBJ2-5 and V is TRBV11-1, with D possibly matching TRBD2 (6 bases). CDR3 length: 16 residues. Germline assignment: CDR1 SGHAT and CDR2 FQDESV (reference sequence). CDR3 protein: CASSSPLPGEGYEQLF. CDR3 sequence (DNA): TGTGCCAGCAGCTCTCCCTTGCCGGGAGAGGGGTATGAGCAGCTCTTC.

V and J are TRBV11-2 and TRBJ2-7; D possibly matches TRBD1 or TRBD2 (5 bases each). CDR1 is SGHAT and CDR2 is FQNNGV in the germline V gene. The length of the CDR3 is 12 residues. V was pared by 7 bases and J by 6 bases, with 13 bases between. The CDR3 here is CASTHKRGEQYF. The CDR3 DNA follows: TGTGCCAGCACCCATAAGAGGGGCGAGCAGTACTTC.

As to this clonotype: This may come from a read error, since a much larger clone is one base off. This rearrangement joins TRBV6-5 to TRBJ2-4; D gene uncertain. V was trimmed by 9 bases and J by 1 base, leaving 10 bases between them. Germline lookup yields CDR1 MNHEY and CDR2 SVGAGI. The CDR3 has 13 amino acids. The CDR3 is CARKSLAKNIQYF. The CDR3 coding sequence is TGTGCCAGGAAGTCCCTCGCCAAAAACATTCAGTACTTC.

The chain carries TRBV20-1 and TRBJ2-7; 12 nucleotides agree with TRBD2. J gave up 5 bases and V 6 bases, and 14 bases lay outside the gene matches. Germline CDR1 is DFQATT and CDR2 is SNEGSKA (reference sequence). The CDR3 is 16 residues long. CDR3 protein: CSAPKGLAGGPHEQYF. The DNA for the CDR3 is TGCAGTGCCCCGAAGGGGCTAGCGGGAGGGCCGCACGAGCAGTACTTC.